The rows below give T cell receptor beta chains drawn from one sample of a study of early stage breast cancer tumors. TCRdb's table, derived via immunoSEQ multiplex PCR, lists solely in-frame clones and lacks some. The sample carries about 51,000 clones, around 80% recorded once. Sample: blood. The source of these receptors is a person aged 35-49 years with breast cancer. Each CDR3 is given with its conserved first and last residue. A D gene is named only where the DNA matches it firmly. Clone size, where shown, is once, few, many, or a class for clones that have expanded.

clone_size j_call d_call v_call cdr3_aa cdr3_nt
once TRBJ1-4 - TRBV19 CASSKGDATNEKLFF TGTGCCAGTAGTAAGGGCGACGCAACTAATGAAAAACTGTTTTTT
- TRBJ2-3 TRBD1 TRBV29-1 CSVERQGAPFTDTQYF TGCAGCGTTGAACGGCAGGGGGCACCGTTCACAGATACGCAGTATTTT
- TRBJ2-1 TRBD2 TRBV27 CASSLREGSYNEQFF TGTGCCAGCAGTCTCCGGGAGGGATCCTACAATGAGCAGTTCTTC
- TRBJ2-1 TRBD2 TRBV10-2 CASSDPAAGSSYNEQFF TGCGCCAGCAGTGACCCAGCAGCGGGGAGCTCCTACAATGAGCAGTTCTTC
- TRBJ2-7 - TRBV11-3 CASSPGDYEQYF TGTGCCAGCAGCCCTGGGGACTACGAGCAGTACTTC
- TRBJ2-2 TRBD2 TRBV18 CASSPGTSGSAGELFF TGTGCCAGCTCACCGGGGACTAGCGGTTCCGCCGGGGAGCTGTTTTTT
once TRBJ2-1 TRBD2 TRBV25-1 CASSYRGRVRSEQFF TGTGCCAGCAGTTACCGCGGGAGAGTTAGGAGTGAGCAGTTCTTC
- TRBJ1-6 - TRBV7-9 CASSFAGANSPLHF TGTGCCAGCAGCTTTGCTGGGGCGAATTCACCCCTCCACTTT
- TRBJ2-4 - TRBV11-2 CASSFHPAAKNIQYF TGTGCCAGCAGCTTCCACCCAGCCGCCAAAAACATTCAGTACTTC
- TRBJ2-2 TRBD1 TRBV5-1 CASSGDRGAGELFF TGCGCCAGCAGCGGGGACAGGGGCGCCGGGGAGCTGTTTTTT
- TRBJ1-4 - TRBV6-5 CASSYGGLNEKLFF TGTGCCAGCAGTTACGGAGGACTTAATGAAAAACTGTTTTTT
- TRBJ2-7 TRBD1 TRBV30 CAWSAGTGIYEQYF TGTGCCTGGAGTGCCGGGACAGGGATCTACGAGCAGTACTTC
- TRBJ1-2 - TRBV6-5 CASSYTGTNGYTF TGTGCCAGCAGTTACACGGGGACGAATGGCTACACCTTC
- TRBJ1-1 - TRBV28 CALHSSGSTEAFF TGTGCCCTACATTCCTCAGGGTCCACTGAAGCTTTCTTT
- TRBJ1-1 TRBD1 TRBV5-1 CASSIRTGMNTEAFF TGCGCCAGCAGCATTAGGACAGGGATGAACACTGAAGCTTTCTTT
- TRBJ2-5 TRBD2 TRBV5-5 CASSSLGTSGGFYQETQYF TGTGCCAGCAGCTCCCTCGGGACTAGCGGGGGGTTTTACCAAGAGACCCAGTACTTC
- TRBJ2-2 TRBD1 TRBV30 CAWSHGQGNTGELFF TGTGCCTGGAGTCACGGACAGGGGAACACCGGGGAGCTGTTTTTT
few TRBJ2-4 TRBD2 TRBV4-1 CASSQDRLAGERNIQYF TGCGCCAGCAGCCAAGATCGACTAGCGGGAGAGCGAAACATTCAGTACTTC
- TRBJ1-1 - TRBV18 CASSPSRLFTNTEAFF TGTGCCAGCTCACCAAGCAGGCTCTTCACTAACACTGAAGCTTTCTTT
- TRBJ1-1 - TRBV25-1 CASSPPAALQGEAFF TGTGCCAGCAGTCCTCCTGCTGCTTTGCAGGGTGAAGCTTTCTTT
- TRBJ1-5 - TRBV18 CASSPTGNSNQPQHF TGTGCCAGCTCACCAACTGGGAATAGCAATCAGCCCCAGCATTTT
- TRBJ2-3 TRBD1 TRBV19 CASSTKTGNRDTDTQYF TGTGCCAGTAGTACCAAGACAGGGAATCGGGACACAGATACGCAGTATTTT
- TRBJ2-1 TRBD2 TRBV7-9 CAGGEAGDAYNEQFF TGTGCCGGCGGAGAAGCGGGAGATGCCTACAATGAGCAGTTCTTC
- TRBJ2-1 TRBD1 TRBV19 CASSRTGGFNNEQFF TGTGCCAGTAGTAGGACAGGGGGGTTTAACAATGAGCAGTTCTTC
few TRBJ1-1 - TRBV2 CASSGYGMNTEAFF TGTGCCAGCAGTGGTTACGGCATGAACACTGAAGCTTTCTTT
- TRBJ2-1 TRBD2 TRBV4-2 CASSQGGTSGGYNEQFF TGTGCCAGCAGCCAAGGGGGGACTAGCGGGGGGTACAATGAGCAGTTCTTC
- TRBJ1-1 - TRBV6-5 CASSPQGGRTEAFF TGTGCCAGCAGCCCCCAAGGGGGAAGGACTGAAGCTTTCTTT
- TRBJ2-2 - TRBV30 CAWSRSGGLRTGELFF TGTGCCTGGAGTCGATCGGGGGGCCTACGGACCGGGGAGCTGTTTTTT
- TRBJ2-3 - TRBV11-3 CASRSGRWTDTQYF TGTGCCAGCAGATCGGGCAGGTGGACAGATACGCAGTATTTT
- TRBJ2-1 TRBD2 TRBV10-3 CASLEREPAHEQFF TGTGCCAGCTTGGAGCGGGAGCCCGCCCATGAGCAGTTCTTC
few TRBJ1-1 TRBD1 TRBV12-5 CASGLGQGRAFF TGTGCTAGTGGCCTTGGACAGGGACGAGCTTTCTTT